The following is a T cell receptor beta chain sequence with its context. The data stem from a study of blood T cell repertoires in COVID-19. Source study methods: Nucleated cell counts were estimated from reference gene primer amplification. Profiling relied on immunoSEQ multiplex PCR, and the TCRdb table lists in-frame clones only, not all of them. V and J calls and clone size are given by that table; D and trimming were obtained from the DNA. The table includes roughly 70,000 clones, more than 70% detected once. The sample comprised peripheral blood. This receptor was obtained from an older man with active or convalescent COVID-19.

CDR3 residues: CASSFSGGVETQYF. CDR3 in DNA: TGCGCCAGCAGCTTTAGCGGGGGGGTAGAGACCCAGTACTTC. J is TRBJ2-5 and V is TRBV5-1; 11 positions match TRBD2. V lost 2 bases, J lost 4 bases, and 1 base stayed unmatched. The germline V gene has CDR1 SGHRS and CDR2 YFSETQ. This CDR3 region has 14 residues.